These 10 T cell receptor beta chains came from one sample sequenced in a study of T cell responses to AZD1222 COVID-19 vaccine. Sequencing was performed with immunoSEQ multiplex PCR; in TCRdb, only in-frame clones are kept and a portion is missing. Among 130,000 or so clones listed, 86% were seen once. The sequences come from peripheral blood, collected on day 0 of AZD1222 vaccination. The receptors here all came from an adult in good health.

The rearrangement links TRBV7-2 to TRBJ2-7, with unresolved D. The CDR3 is 13 residues long. Trimming shortened V by 2 bases and J by 2 bases, and 7 bases separated the two germline ends. The germline V gene encodes CDR1 SGHTA and CDR2 FQGNSA. The CDR3 nucleotides are TGTGCCAGCAGCTTATCCAGCACCTACGAGCAGTACTTC. Translated, it gives CASSLSSTYEQYF. The variable domain in full, completed from reference TRBV7-2 and TRBJ2-7, reads GAGVSQSPSNKVTEKGKDVELRCDPISGHTALYWYRQSLGQGLEFLIYFQGNSAPDKSGLPSDRFSAERTGGSVSTLTIQRTQQEDSAVYLCASSLSSTYEQYFGPGTRLTVT.

The V call is TRBV5-6, the J call TRBJ2-1; the D gene is possibly TRBD2 (6 bases). CDR1 is SGHDT and CDR2 is YYEEEE in the germline V gene. V lost 0 bases and J lost 9, with 13 bases in between. This CDR3 has 14 residues. The CDR3 DNA reads TGTGCCAGCAGCTTGGTGATAGCGGTTGGTGAGCAGTTCTTC. This codes for CASSLVIAVGEQFF.

The gene calls are TRBV6-5 and TRBJ1-3; D is unresolved. Trimming stripped 6 bases from V and 1 base from J, with 13 bases between. This CDR3 has 15 residues. Germline V gives CDR1 MNHEY, CDR2 SVGAGI. In DNA form, the CDR3 reads TGTGCCAGCAGCCAAGGGTTGGGATCTGGAAACACCATATATTTT. Translated: CASSQGLGSGNTIYF.

This chain connects TRBV7-3 to TRBJ2-3, with D unresolved. V gave up 3 bases and J gave up 4 bases, with 11 bases separating them. From germline, CDR1 is SGHTA and CDR2 FQGTGA. This CDR3 region has 14 residues. The CDR3 sequence: CASSLESWADTQYF. The CDR3 DNA reads as TGTGCCAGCAGCTTGGAGAGTTGGGCAGATACGCAGTATTTT.

This rearrangement joins TRBV9 to TRBJ1-5; D gene unclear. The CDR3 length is 14 residues. V was pared by 4 bases and J by 3 bases, with 11 bases between. The germline V gene has CDR1 SGDLS and CDR2 YYNGEE. Written as DNA, the CDR3 is TGTGCCAGCAGCCCGGAAGGAAACAATCAGCCCCAGCATTTT. Protein: CASSPEGNNQPQHF.

This chain connects TRBV6-1 to TRBJ2-2, with D possibly matching TRBD2 (6 bases). Trimming took off 0 bases at V and 4 bases at J, with 9 bases between the two ends. CDR3 size: 15 residues. Germline lookup yields CDR1 MNHNS and CDR2 SASEGT. The DNA of the CDR3 is TGTGCCAGCAGTGAAGCCACAGCGGGCACCGGGGAGCTGTTTTTT. Amino acid sequence: CASSEATAGTGELFF.

V usage is TRBV19 and J usage is TRBJ1-6; D possibly corresponds to TRBD1 (5 bases). The V and J ends lost 5 bases and 7 bases respectively, with 21 bases between them. This CDR3 region has 17 residues. The V gene's germline CDR1 is LNHDA and CDR2 SQIVND (reference sequence). DNA of the CDR3: TGTGCCAGTAGTGCCCAGGACACCTCTGATCCCAATTCACCCCTCCACTTT. Its translation is CASSAQDTSDPNSPLHF.

This clone was observed once. V usage is TRBV6-4 and J usage is TRBJ1-2, with a weak D call TRBD1 (5 bases). The ends were cut back, 5 bases at V and 8 bases at J, with 24 bases in the middle. This CDR3 has 16 amino acids. CDR1 MRHNA and CDR2 SNTAGT come from the germline V gene. Written as DNA, the CDR3 is TGTGCCAGCAGTCAAGACCAGGGAGGCCAGTGGGGAGGCTACACCTTC. The encoded protein is CASSQDQGGQWGGYTF.

The rearrangement uses TRBV9 and TRBJ1-2; D possibly corresponds to TRBD1 (6 bases). V was trimmed by 0 bases and J by 3 bases, leaving 12 bases between them. The CDR3 totals 15 residues. Germline CDR1 and CDR2: SGDLS and YYNGEE. In nucleotides, the CDR3 is TGTGCCAGCAGCGTAGCACAGGGACCATACTATGGCTACACCTTC. Its translation: CASSVAQGPYYGYTF.

This clone was counted only a few times. The chain recombines TRBV3-1 (or the pseudogene TRBV3-2) with TRBJ2-5; weak D call: TRBD2 (5 bases). The V and J ends lost 1 base and 5 bases respectively, with 20 bases between them. Germline CDR1 reads LGHDT; CDR2 reads YNNKEL (reference sequence). The CDR3 is made up of 17 amino acids. In nucleotides, the CDR3 is TGTGCCAGCAGCCAAGCGGGAACGGGTCCCGGGCGGGAGACCCAGTACTTC. It encodes CASSQAGTGPGRETQYF.